This paragraph covers one T cell receptor (beta chain) sequence. This sample was included in a study of blood T cell repertoires in COVID-19. The wider study: Both acute and convalescent COVID-19 samples were obtained from the United States, Italy and Spain. T cells, B-cell-depleted T cells, or PBMCs supplied cDNA or gDNA.

While infection was still active, Seattle patients were enrolled and then followed longitudinally. V shed 5 bases, J shed 1 base, and the junction held 11 bases outside the gene matches. The germline V gene has CDR1 MNHEY and CDR2 SVGEGT. The CDR3 consists of 18 residues. TCRdb's copy holds only in-frame clones and misses some; the assay was immunoSEQ multiplex PCR. The sample gives around 180,000 clones, about four fifths of which show up once; approximately 12% is in the top ten. This TCR came from a woman older than 75 with COVID-19, enrolled during active disease. The sample was peripheral blood. This chain uses TRBV6-2 or TRBV6-3 with TRBJ2-5, with 12 bases that match TRBD2. The CDR3 DNA reads as TGTGCCAGCAGTCTACTTCAGACTAGCGGGGGACCCCAAGAGACCCAGTACTTC. Amino acid sequence: CASSLLQTSGGPQETQYF.